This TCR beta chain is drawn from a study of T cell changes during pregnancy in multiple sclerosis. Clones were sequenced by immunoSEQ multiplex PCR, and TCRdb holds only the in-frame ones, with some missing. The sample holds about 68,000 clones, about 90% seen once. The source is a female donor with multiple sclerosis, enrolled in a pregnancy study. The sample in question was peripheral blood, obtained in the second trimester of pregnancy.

CDR3 in amino acids: CAKRGHTGELFF. CDR3 DNA sequence: TGTGCCAAGCGGGGGCACACCGGGGAGCTGTTTTTT. The chain links TRBV7-8 to TRBJ2-2; 8 bases are shared with TRBD2. Per the germline V gene, CDR1 is SGHVS and CDR2 is FQNEAQ. J gave up 3 bases and V 10 bases, and 1 base lay outside the gene matches. The CDR3 loop spans 12 amino acids. The full variable domain, completed using reference TRBV7-8 and TRBJ2-2, is GAGVSQSPRYKVAKRGQDVALRCDPISGHVSLFWYQQALGQGPEFLTYFQNEAQLDKSGLPSDRFFAERPEGSVSTLKIQRTQQEDSAVYLCAKRGHTGELFFGEGSRLTVL.